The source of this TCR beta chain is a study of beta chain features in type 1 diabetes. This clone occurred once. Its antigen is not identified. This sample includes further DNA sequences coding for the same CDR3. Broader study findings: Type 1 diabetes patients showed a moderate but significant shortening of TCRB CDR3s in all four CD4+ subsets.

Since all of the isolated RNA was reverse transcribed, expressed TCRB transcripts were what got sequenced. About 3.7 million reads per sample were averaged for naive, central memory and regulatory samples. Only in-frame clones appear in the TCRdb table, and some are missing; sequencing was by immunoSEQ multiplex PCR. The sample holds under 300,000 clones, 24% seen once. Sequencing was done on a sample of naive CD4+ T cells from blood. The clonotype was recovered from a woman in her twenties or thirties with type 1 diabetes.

CDR3 residues: CASSSGTSGKYEQYF. DNA of the CDR3: TGTGCCAGCAGTAGTGGGACTAGCGGGAAGTACGAGCAGTACTTC. This sequence joins TRBV5-4 and TRBJ2-7, with 13 bases matching TRBD2. The V segment lost 5 bases and the J segment 4 bases; nucleotides outside the gene matches: 6. The CDR3 has 15 residues. Germline V gene sequence: CDR1 SGHNT, CDR2 YYREEE (reference sequence).